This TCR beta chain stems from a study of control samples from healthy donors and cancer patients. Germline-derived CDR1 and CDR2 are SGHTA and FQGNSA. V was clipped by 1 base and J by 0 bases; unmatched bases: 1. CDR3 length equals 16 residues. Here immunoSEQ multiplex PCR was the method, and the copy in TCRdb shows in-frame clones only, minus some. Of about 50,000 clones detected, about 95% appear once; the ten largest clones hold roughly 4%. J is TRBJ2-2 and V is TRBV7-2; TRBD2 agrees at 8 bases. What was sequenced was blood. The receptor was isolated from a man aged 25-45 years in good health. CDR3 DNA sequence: TGTGCCAGCAGCTTAGTTAGCGGGACGAACACCGGGGAGCTGTTTTTT. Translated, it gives CASSLVSGTNTGELFF. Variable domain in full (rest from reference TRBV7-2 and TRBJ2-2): GAGVSQSPSNKVTEKGKDVELRCDPISGHTALYWYRQSLGQGLEFLIYFQGNSAPDKSGLPSDRFSAERTGGSVSTLTIQRTQQEDSAVYLCASSLVSGTNTGELFFGEGSRLTVL.